The clone carrying this T cell receptor (beta chain) was observed a handful of times. From 5'RACE with constant-segment primers came TCR alpha and TCR beta cDNA libraries that carried sample barcodes and UMIs. TCRdb passed the 5' RACE reads through MiXCR, listing each CDR3 protein once. The sample includes about 260,000 distinct CDR3 sequences, 16% of them seen just once. The data were taken from a study of T-cell memory formation after mild COVID-19. Study context: Among the donors, TCR clusters were largely specific to each donor.

Germline V lookup: CDR1 SEHNR, CDR2 FQNEAQ (reference sequence). J lost 4 bases, V lost 5 bases, and 10 bases had no gene match. The CDR3 has 15 amino acids. The clonotype originates from a man between 18 and 35 years old who had mild COVID-19 (a few samples of this study predate the infection). Cell type and time point are not known. The genes are TRBV7-9 and TRBJ2-7, with 8 bases matching TRBD2. The source material was PBMCs or a T cell subset sorted from them (not recorded which). CDR3 sequence: CASSPRAAGVYEQYF. Written as DNA, the CDR3 is TGTGCCAGCAGCCCCCGTGCAGCGGGGGTTTACGAGCAGTACTTC.